The 30 T cell receptor beta chains listed next were all sequenced from one sample in a study of cytomegalovirus exposure and HLA in healthy donors. Amplification used 60 Vbeta primers and 13 Jbeta primers. TCRdb keeps only in-frame clones here, not all; method: immunoSEQ multiplex PCR. The sample carries approximately 110,000 clones, roughly 78% recorded once. The specimen sequenced was PBMCs. The source is a woman in her thirties or forties in good health and CMV-seronegative.

The V gene is TRBV10-3, the J gene TRBJ1-1; possible D gene TRBD1, 6 bases. From germline, CDR1 is ENHRY and CDR2 SYGVKD. CDR3 length equals 15 residues. Between the trimmed V and J ends, which lost 3 bases and 8 bases, there was a span of 19 bases. Written as DNA, the CDR3 is TGTGCCATCAGTGATAAAGCGGGGGGCGCGGTCGAAGCTTTCTTT. Protein product: CAISDKAGGAVEAFF.

The V call is TRBV11-3, the J call TRBJ2-1, with D hard to call. The CDR3 length is 12 residues. The V end lost 4 bases, the J end lost 12 bases, and 13 bases lay between the germline ends. The germline V gene has CDR1 SGHNT and CDR2 YENEEA. In DNA, the CDR3 is TGTGCCAGCAGCTCGGAGAATTCGGCGCAGTTCTTC. This codes for CASSSENSAQFF.

This chain joins TRBV28 and TRBJ2-5; D may be TRBD1 (5 bases). The V and J ends lost 2 bases and 5 bases respectively, with 12 bases between them. The CDR3 is 14 amino acids. Germline CDR1 and CDR2: MDHEN and SYDVKM. CDR3 sequence (DNA): TGTGCCAGCAGTTTAGATCAGGGATCGGAGACCCAGTACTTC. Its protein product is CASSLDQGSETQYF.

The CDR3 reads CASSQGTSGVSYNEQFF. The CDR3 region has the DNA TGTGCCAGCAGCCAAGGGACTAGCGGGGTCTCCTACAATGAGCAGTTCTTC. This sequence joins TRBV11-2 and TRBJ2-1; 13 nucleotides line up with TRBD2. Looked up from germline, CDR1 is SGHAT and CDR2 is FQNNGV. The length of the CDR3 is 17 residues. V shed 5 bases, J shed 0 bases, and the junction held 4 bases outside the gene matches.

The chain couples TRBV15 to TRBJ2-1, with 9 bases that match TRBD2. Germline CDR1 reads LNHNV; CDR2 reads YYDKDF (reference sequence). The CDR3 extends over 14 amino acids. V shed 5 bases, J shed 7 bases, and the junction held 6 bases outside the gene matches. CDR3 bases: TGTGCCACCAGCCCAGACAGCGGGGGGAATGAGCAGTTCTTC. Its protein product is CATSPDSGGNEQFF.

The chain carries TRBV7-2 and TRBJ1-1; D gene uncertain. From germline, CDR1 is SGHTA and CDR2 FQGNSA. The CDR3 runs 16 residues. Trimming shortened V by 1 base and J by 0 bases, and 12 bases separated the two germline ends. CDR3: CASSLGGGRVNTEAFF. CDR3 nucleotide sequence: TGTGCCAGCAGCTTAGGTGGCGGTCGGGTGAACACTGAAGCTTTCTTT.

V and J are TRBV18 and TRBJ1-1; 7 nucleotides match TRBD1. The CDR3 runs 14 residues. V lost 3 bases and J lost 5; bases outside the gene matches: 6. Germline assignment: CDR1 KGHSH and CDR2 LQKENI. The CDR3 DNA reads TGTGCCAGCTCACCCAAGACAGGGAAGACTGAAGCTTTCTTT. Protein sequence: CASSPKTGKTEAFF.

The chain combines TRBV28 with TRBJ2-5; D is possibly TRBD1 (5 bases). Germline V gene lookup returns CDR1 MDHEN and CDR2 SYDVKM. The CDR3 length is 14 residues. V gave up 4 bases and J gave up 4 bases, with 13 bases separating them. The CDR3 DNA is TGTGCCAGCAGTTCAACAGACAGTGGAGAGACCCAGTACTTC. Translated: CASSSTDSGETQYF.

Here the CDR3 reads CASSPQGKDSPLHF. In DNA, the CDR3 is TGTGCCAGCTCACCGCAGGGAAAAGATTCACCCCTCCACTTT. The chain carries TRBV18 and TRBJ1-6, with D perhaps matching TRBD1 (5 bases). Between the trimmed V and J ends, which lost 3 bases and 8 bases, there was a span of 11 bases. This CDR3 is 14 amino acids long. Germline V gives CDR1 KGHSH, CDR2 LQKENI. The full variable domain, in which reference TRBV18 and TRBJ1-6 provide the parts outside the CDR3, is NAGVMQNPRHLVRRRGQEARLRCSPMKGHSHVYWYRQLPEEGLKFMVYLQKENIIDESGMPKERFSAEFPKEGPSILRIQQVVRGDSAAYFCASSPQGKDSPLHFGNGTRLTVT.

The chain has TRBV5-1 and TRBJ1-3, with TRBD1 matching 9 bases. This CDR3 is 15 amino acids long. Trimming took 5 bases from V and 0 from J; bases not matched to a gene: 3. CDR1 and CDR2 from the germline V gene are SGHRS and YFSETQ. CDR3 sequence reads: CASRGDRASGNTIYF. The CDR3 DNA follows: TGCGCCAGCAGGGGGGACAGGGCCTCTGGAAACACCATATATTTT.

The V call is TRBV7-9, the J call TRBJ1-3; D gene unclear. Per the germline V gene, CDR1 is SEHNR and CDR2 is FQNEAQ (reference sequence). This CDR3 is 15 amino acids long. The V gene lost 3 bases and the J gene lost 2 bases, with 11 bases spanning the gap. The CDR3 nucleotides are TGTGCCAGCAGCTTGGGGAGGGATACTGGAAACACCATATATTTT. This encodes CASSLGRDTGNTIYF.

The rearrangement uses TRBV7-2 and TRBJ2-3; D perhaps matches TRBD2 (5 bases). Trimming stripped 5 bases from V and 8 bases from J, with 17 bases between. The germline V gene has CDR1 SGHTA and CDR2 FQGNSA. The CDR3 is 14 residues long. CDR3 loop: CASSLIRTEGTQYF. The CDR3 DNA reads TGTGCCAGCAGCCTAATCAGAACAGAGGGTACGCAGTATTTT.

In DNA form, the CDR3 reads TGTGCCAGCAGCCAAGTAGTAGCGGAGGAGGGAGAGACCCAGTACTTC. This codes for CASSQVVAEEGETQYF. This rearrangement joins TRBV4-2 to TRBJ2-5; possible D gene TRBD2, 6 bases. The CDR3 length is 16 residues. Trimming shortened V by 1 base and J by 4 bases, and 16 bases separated the two germline ends. The germline V gene encodes CDR1 LGHNA and CDR2 YNFKEQ.

The rearrangement uses TRBV7-2 and TRBJ2-7; 7 bases align to TRBD1. Germline V gene data show CDR1 as SGHTA and CDR2 as FQGNSA. There are 15 residues in the CDR3. V shed 4 bases and J 3 bases; nucleotides not matched to a gene: 9. Here the CDR3 reads CASSSATGNSYEQYF. The CDR3 nucleotides are TGTGCCAGCAGCTCCGCGACAGGGAACAGCTACGAGCAGTACTTC. Supplemented by reference TRBV7-2 and TRBJ2-7, the full variable domain reads GAGVSQSPSNKVTEKGKDVELRCDPISGHTALYWYRQSLGQGLEFLIYFQGNSAPDKSGLPSDRFSAERTGGSVSTLTIQRTQQEDSAVYLCASSSATGNSYEQYFGPGTRLTVT.

This chain connects TRBV15 to TRBJ2-1; no definite D call. Per germline, CDR1 LNHNV and CDR2 YYDKDF (reference sequence). V was clipped by 0 bases and J by 4 bases, with 10 bases between them. CDR3 size: 15 residues. The DNA of the CDR3 is TGTGCCACCAGCAGAGATTTAACAGCTTACAATGAGCAGTTCTTC. Translation gives CATSRDLTAYNEQFF.

This chain links TRBV7-9 with TRBJ2-3, with no clear D. This CDR3 is 14 amino acids long. Trimming shortened V by 3 bases and J by 0 bases, and 7 bases separated the two germline ends. The germline gives CDR1 SEHNR, CDR2 FQNEAQ (reference sequence). CDR3 sequence reads: CASSFSDSTDTQYF. The CDR3 DNA reads TGTGCCAGCAGCTTCAGTGATAGCACAGATACGCAGTATTTT.

This clone has only a few counts. The gene calls are TRBV18 and TRBJ2-2, with 8 bases that match TRBD2. Trimming at V came to 5 bases and at J to 5 bases, leaving 7 bases not matched to a gene. The CDR3 length is 15 residues. Per the germline V gene, CDR1 is KGHSH and CDR2 is LQKENI. Here the CDR3 DNA reads TGTGCCAGCTCAACAGCCACTAGCGGTACCGGGGAGCTGTTTTTT. This encodes CASSTATSGTGELFF.

The rearrangement joins TRBV28 to TRBJ1-5, with D possibly matching TRBD1 (6 bases). Trimming pared 5 bases from V and 0 bases from J, leaving 14 bases between. The length of the CDR3 is 16 residues. CDR1 MDHEN and CDR2 SYDVKM come from the germline V gene. The CDR3 sequence: CASSRPGQYSNQPQHF. CDR3 sequence (DNA): TGTGCCAGCAGTCGACCGGGACAATATAGCAATCAGCCCCAGCATTTT.

This rearrangement joins TRBV21-1 to TRBJ2-7; the DNA was not compared with TRBD2, the D call given in the table. TRBV21-1 is a pseudogene. CDR3 length equals 15 residues. The CDR3, as DNA: TGTGCCAGCAGCACGGGACTAGGAGCCGACTACGAGCAGTACTTC. It specifies CASSTGLGADYEQYF.

This CDR3 is CASSLAMAPNEKLFF. CDR3 nucleotides: TGTGCCAGCAGCTTAGCGATGGCCCCTAATGAAAAACTGTTTTTT. The chain is built from TRBV7-2 and TRBJ1-4; D unclear. Between the trimmed V and J ends, which lost 0 bases and 3 bases, there was a span of 8 bases. This CDR3 is 15 amino acids long. Looked up from germline, CDR1 is SGHTA and CDR2 is FQGNSA.

This clone occurred a few times. The chain links TRBV4-2 to TRBJ1-2; 7 bases fit TRBD1. V was clipped by 1 base and J by 8 bases; unmatched bases: 7. The CDR3 is made up of 14 amino acids. Germline V gene data show CDR1 as LGHNA and CDR2 as YNFKEQ. In nucleotides, the CDR3 is TGTGCCAGCAGCCAAGTCCCAGTACAGGGGGGCTACACCTTC. Amino acid sequence: CASSQVPVQGGYTF.

This clone has just a few counts. This chain connects TRBV10-2 to TRBJ2-2; TRBD2 agrees at 13 bases. Germline V gene lookup returns CDR1 WSHSY and CDR2 SAAADI. This CDR3 is built from 15 residues. V shed 7 bases, J shed 5 bases, and the junction held 4 bases outside the gene matches. CDR3 DNA: TGCGCCAGCACTACGGGACTAGCGGGGACCGGGGAGCTGTTTTTT. It is translated as CASTTGLAGTGELFF.

This clone was seen only a few times. The chain combines TRBV28 with TRBJ2-3; TRBD2 matches 8 bases. Germline V CDR1 and CDR2: MDHEN, SYDVKM. Trimming took 11 bases from V and 5 from J; bases not matched to a gene: 12. The CDR3 length is 14 residues. The chain's CDR3 is CASQVPSGGDTQYF. CDR3 sequence (DNA): TGTGCCTCGCAGGTCCCGAGCGGGGGAGATACGCAGTATTTT.

The rearrangement uses TRBV28 and TRBJ1-1; D ambiguous. V lost 2 bases and J 0 bases, leaving 7 bases between the germline ends. The CDR3 is made up of 14 amino acids. Germline CDR1 reads MDHEN; CDR2 reads SYDVKM. This chain's CDR3 is CASSLDILNTEAFF. The DNA for the CDR3 is TGTGCCAGCAGTTTAGACATCCTGAACACTGAAGCTTTCTTT.

The chain carries TRBV30 and TRBJ1-2; possibly TRBD1 for D (6 bases). The CDR3 extends over 14 amino acids. V dropped 3 bases and J dropped 7 bases, with 18 bases sitting between them. Germline CDR1 GTSNPN, CDR2 SVGIG (reference sequence). DNA for the CDR3: TGTGCCTGGAGCCCCAACGGGGGGGCGGGTGGCTACACCTTC. This sequence encodes CAWSPNGGAGGYTF.

J is TRBJ2-1 and V is TRBV6-4; 10 nucleotides match TRBD2. Germline V gene sequence: CDR1 MRHNA, CDR2 SNTAGT. This CDR3 region has 14 residues. With V trimmed by 4 bases and J by 8 bases, 5 bases remained unmatched. In nucleotides, the CDR3 is TGTGCCAGCAGTGTGGCTAGCGGGAGATATGAGCAGTTCTTC. Its translation is CASSVASGRYEQFF.

V usage is TRBV28 and J usage is TRBJ1-3; D call uncertain. V lost 6 bases to trimming and J lost 1 base, with 10 bases between them. The CDR3 totals 14 residues. CDR1 and CDR2 (germline): MDHEN, SYDVKM. CDR3 bases: TGTGCCAGCAGCTCTAGGAGATCTGGAAACACCATATATTTT. Its translation: CASSSRRSGNTIYF.

The chain couples TRBV18 to TRBJ1-1; D is ambiguous. Trimming took off 0 bases at V and 1 base at J, with 12 bases between the two ends. The germline V gene encodes CDR1 KGHSH and CDR2 LQKENI. The CDR3 is made up of 16 amino acids. CDR3 sequence (DNA): TGTGCCAGCTCACCACCGAATCCGGGTACGAACACTGAAGCTTTCTTT. Protein product: CASSPPNPGTNTEAFF.

This clone was detected only a few times. The rearrangement joins TRBV29-1 to TRBJ2-2; possible D gene TRBD1, 5 bases. The length of the CDR3 is 16 residues. Germline V gene lookup returns CDR1 SQVTM and CDR2 ANQGSEA. Trimming cost V 3 bases and J 1 base, with 15 bases left between them. The CDR3 region has the DNA TGCAGCGTTGAGGAAGGTGGGGCGCAGAACACCGGGGAGCTGTTTTTT. It encodes CSVEEGGAQNTGELFF.

This chain links TRBV7-9 with TRBJ2-3; 9 nucleotides align to TRBD1. V was pared by 6 bases and J by 3 bases, with 7 bases of the junction left unmatched. CDR1 and CDR2 (germline): SEHNR, FQNEAQ (reference sequence). This CDR3 comprises 15 residues. The CDR3: CASRLGQGYTDTQYF. CDR3 DNA sequence: TGTGCCAGCAGACTGGGACAGGGTTATACAGATACGCAGTATTTT.